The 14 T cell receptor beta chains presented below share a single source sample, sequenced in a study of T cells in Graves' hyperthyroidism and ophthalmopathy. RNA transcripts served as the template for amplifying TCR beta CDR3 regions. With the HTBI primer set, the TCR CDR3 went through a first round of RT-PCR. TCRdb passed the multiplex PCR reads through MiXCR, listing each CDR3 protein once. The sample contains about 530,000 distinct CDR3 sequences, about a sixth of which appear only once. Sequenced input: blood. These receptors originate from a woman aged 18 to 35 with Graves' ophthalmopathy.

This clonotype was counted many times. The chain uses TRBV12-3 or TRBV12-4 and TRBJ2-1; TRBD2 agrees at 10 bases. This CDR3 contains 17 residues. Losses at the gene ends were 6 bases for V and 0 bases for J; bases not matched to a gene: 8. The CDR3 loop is CASSPGLALSSYNEQFF. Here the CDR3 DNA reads TGTGCCAGCAGCCCGGGACTAGCGTTGAGCTCCTACAATGAGCAGTTCTTC.

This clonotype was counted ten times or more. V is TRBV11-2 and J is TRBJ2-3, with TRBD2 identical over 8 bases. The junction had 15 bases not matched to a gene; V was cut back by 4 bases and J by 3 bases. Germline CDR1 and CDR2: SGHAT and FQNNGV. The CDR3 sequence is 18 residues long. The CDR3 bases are TGTGCCAGCAGCTCTTATCCAAAAGCGGGAGTGGGTACAGATACGCAGTATTTT. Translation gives CASSSYPKAGVGTDTQYF.

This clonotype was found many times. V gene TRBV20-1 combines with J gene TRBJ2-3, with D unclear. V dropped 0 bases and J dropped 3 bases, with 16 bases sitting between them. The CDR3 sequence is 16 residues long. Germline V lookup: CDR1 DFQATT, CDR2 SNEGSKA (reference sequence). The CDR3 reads CSARDPPKRRTDTQYF. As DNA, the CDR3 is TGCAGTGCTAGAGATCCCCCGAAAAGAAGAACAGATACGCAGTATTTT.

The CDR3 protein is CATSFGVSGVNEQYF. The CDR3 bases are TGTGCCACCAGCTTCGGGGTCAGCGGCGTGAACGAGCAGTACTTC. This chain uses TRBV15 with TRBJ2-7; possible D gene TRBD2, 5 bases. Germline V gives CDR1 LNHNV, CDR2 YYDKDF (reference sequence). The V end was cut by 5 bases, the J end by 5 bases, with 19 bases between. The CDR3 is 15 residues long.

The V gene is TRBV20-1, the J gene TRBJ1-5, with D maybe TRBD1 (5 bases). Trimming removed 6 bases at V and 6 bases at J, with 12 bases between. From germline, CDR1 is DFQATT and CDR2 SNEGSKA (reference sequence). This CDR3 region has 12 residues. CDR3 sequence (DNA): TGCAGTGCCTACAAGGGGTTTCAGCCCCAGCATTTT. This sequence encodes CSAYKGFQPQHF.

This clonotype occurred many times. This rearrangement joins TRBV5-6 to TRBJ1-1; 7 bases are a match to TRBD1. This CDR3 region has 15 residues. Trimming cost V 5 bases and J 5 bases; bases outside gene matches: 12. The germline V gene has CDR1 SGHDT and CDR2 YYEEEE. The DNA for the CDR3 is TGTGCCAGCAGTTATATGACAGGGATAAGGACTGAAGCTTTCTTT. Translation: CASSYMTGIRTEAFF.

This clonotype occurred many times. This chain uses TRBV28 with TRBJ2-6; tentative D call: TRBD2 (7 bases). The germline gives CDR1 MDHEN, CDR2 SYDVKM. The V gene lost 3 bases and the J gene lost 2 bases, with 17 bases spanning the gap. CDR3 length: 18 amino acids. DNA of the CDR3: TGTGCCAGCAGTTTGGGGGGAACAGGGAGGGCTGGGGCCAACGTCCTGACTTTC. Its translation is CASSLGGTGRAGANVLTF.

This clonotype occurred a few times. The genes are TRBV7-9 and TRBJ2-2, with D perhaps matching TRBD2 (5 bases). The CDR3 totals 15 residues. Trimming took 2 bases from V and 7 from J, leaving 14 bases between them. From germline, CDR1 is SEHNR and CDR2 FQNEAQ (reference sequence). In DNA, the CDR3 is TGTGCCAGCAGCTTACATCCCGGGGTTGGCGGGGAGCTGTTTTTT. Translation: CASSLHPGVGGELFF.

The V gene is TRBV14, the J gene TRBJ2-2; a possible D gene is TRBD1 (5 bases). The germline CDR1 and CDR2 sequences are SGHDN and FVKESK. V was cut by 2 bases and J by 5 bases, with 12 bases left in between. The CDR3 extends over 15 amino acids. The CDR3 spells CASSQWKGNTGELFF. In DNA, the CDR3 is TGTGCCAGCAGCCAATGGAAGGGGAATACCGGGGAGCTGTTTTTT.

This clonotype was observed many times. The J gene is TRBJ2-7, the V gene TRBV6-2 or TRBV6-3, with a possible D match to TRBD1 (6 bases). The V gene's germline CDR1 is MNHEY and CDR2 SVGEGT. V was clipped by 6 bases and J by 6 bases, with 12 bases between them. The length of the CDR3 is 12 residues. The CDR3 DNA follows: TGTGCCAGCAGCTCACAGGGCGGCGAGCAGTACTTC. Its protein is CASSSQGGEQYF.

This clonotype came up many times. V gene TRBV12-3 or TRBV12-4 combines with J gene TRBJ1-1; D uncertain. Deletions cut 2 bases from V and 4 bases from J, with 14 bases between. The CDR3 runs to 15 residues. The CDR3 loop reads CASSLIYTPGTEAFF. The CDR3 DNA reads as TGTGCCAGCAGTTTAATCTACACACCCGGCACTGAAGCTTTCTTT.

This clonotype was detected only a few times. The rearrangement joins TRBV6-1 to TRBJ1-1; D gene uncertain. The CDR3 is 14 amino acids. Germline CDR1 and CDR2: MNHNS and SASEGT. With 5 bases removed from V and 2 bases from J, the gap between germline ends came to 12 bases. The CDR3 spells CASSRSNINTEAFF. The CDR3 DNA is TGTGCCAGCAGTCGGAGTAATATCAACACTGAAGCTTTCTTT.

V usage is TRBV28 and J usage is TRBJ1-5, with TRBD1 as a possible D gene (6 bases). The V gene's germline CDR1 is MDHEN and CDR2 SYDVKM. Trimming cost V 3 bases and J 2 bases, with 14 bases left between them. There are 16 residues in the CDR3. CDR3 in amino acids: CASSFGGGGRNQPQHF. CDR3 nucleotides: TGTGCCAGCAGTTTCGGAGGGGGTGGTCGCAATCAGCCCCAGCATTTT.

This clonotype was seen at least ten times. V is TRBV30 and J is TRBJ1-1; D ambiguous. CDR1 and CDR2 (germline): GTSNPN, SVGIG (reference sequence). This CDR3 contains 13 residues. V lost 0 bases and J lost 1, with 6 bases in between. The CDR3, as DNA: TGTGCCTGGAGTGTACGACCGAACACTGAAGCTTTCTTT. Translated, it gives CAWSVRPNTEAFF.